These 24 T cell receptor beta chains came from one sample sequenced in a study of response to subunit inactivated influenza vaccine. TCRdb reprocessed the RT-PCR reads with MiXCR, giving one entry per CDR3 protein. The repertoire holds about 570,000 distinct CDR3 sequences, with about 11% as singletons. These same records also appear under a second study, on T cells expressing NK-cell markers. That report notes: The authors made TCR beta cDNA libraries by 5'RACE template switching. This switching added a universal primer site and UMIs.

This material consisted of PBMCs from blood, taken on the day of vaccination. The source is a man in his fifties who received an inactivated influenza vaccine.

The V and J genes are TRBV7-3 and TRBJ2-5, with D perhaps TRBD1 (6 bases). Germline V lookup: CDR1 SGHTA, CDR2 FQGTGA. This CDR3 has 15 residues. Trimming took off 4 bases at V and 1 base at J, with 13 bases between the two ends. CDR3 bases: TGTGCCAGCAGCTCAGGGGCCCTGGGCCAAGAGACCCAGTACTTC. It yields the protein CASSSGALGQETQYF.

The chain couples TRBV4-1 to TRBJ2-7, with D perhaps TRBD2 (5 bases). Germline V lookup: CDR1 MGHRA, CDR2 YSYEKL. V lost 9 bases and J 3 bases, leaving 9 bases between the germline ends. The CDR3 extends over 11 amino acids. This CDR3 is CARDGDYEQYF. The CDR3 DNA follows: TGCGCCAGGGACGGGGACTACGAGCAGTACTTC.

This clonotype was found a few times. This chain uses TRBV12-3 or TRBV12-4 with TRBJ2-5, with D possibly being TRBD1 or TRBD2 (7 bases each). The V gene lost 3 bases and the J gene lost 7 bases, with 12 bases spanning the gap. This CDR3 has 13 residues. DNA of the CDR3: TGTGCCAGCAGTTTGGGCAGGGGGGGGACCCAGTACTTC. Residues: CASSLGRGGTQYF.

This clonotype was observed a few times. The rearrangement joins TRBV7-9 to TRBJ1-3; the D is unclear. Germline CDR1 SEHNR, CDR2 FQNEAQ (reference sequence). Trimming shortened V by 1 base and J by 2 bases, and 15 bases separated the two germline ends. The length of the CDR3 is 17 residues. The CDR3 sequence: CASSLVLPFVAGNTIYF. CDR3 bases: TGTGCCAGCAGCTTAGTTCTACCGTTCGTTGCTGGAAACACCATATATTTT.

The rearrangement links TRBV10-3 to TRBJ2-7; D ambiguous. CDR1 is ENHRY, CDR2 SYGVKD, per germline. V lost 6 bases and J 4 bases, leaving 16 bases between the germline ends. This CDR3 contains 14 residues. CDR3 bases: TGTGCCATCAGCCCTAACCCCCGAAGTTACGAGCAGTACTTC. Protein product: CAISPNPRSYEQYF.

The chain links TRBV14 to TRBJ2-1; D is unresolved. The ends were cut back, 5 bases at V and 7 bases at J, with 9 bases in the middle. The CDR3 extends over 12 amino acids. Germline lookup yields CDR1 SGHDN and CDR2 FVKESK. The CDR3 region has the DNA TGTGCCAGCAGCTTTCGTTGGAATGAGCAGTTCTTC. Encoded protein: CASSFRWNEQFF.

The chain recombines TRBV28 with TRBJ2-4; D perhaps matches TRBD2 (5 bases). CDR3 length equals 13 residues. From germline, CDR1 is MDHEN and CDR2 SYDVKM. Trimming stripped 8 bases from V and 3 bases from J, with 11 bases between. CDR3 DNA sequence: TGTGCCAGCCAACCGGGGATCAAAAACATTCAGTACTTC. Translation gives CASQPGIKNIQYF.

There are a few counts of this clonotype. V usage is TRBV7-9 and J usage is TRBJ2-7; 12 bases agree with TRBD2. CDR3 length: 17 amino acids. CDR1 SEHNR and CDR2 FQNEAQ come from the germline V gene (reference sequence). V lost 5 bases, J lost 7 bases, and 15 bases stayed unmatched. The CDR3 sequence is CASSPKRLAGAPKEQYF. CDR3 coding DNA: TGTGCCAGCAGCCCGAAACGACTAGCGGGAGCCCCTAAGGAGCAGTACTTC. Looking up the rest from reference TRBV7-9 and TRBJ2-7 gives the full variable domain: DTGVSQNPRHKITKRGQNVTFRCDPISEHNRLYWYRQTLGQGPEFLTYFQNEAQLEKSRLLSDRFSAERPKGSFSTLEIQRTEQGDSAMYLCASSPKRLAGAPKEQYFGPGTRLTVT.

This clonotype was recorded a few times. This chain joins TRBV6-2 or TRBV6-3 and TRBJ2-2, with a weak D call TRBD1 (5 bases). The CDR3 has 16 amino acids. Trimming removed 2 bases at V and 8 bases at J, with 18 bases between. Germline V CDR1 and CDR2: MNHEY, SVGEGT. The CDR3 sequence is CASSYVQGETAGELFF. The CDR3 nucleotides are TGTGCCAGCAGTTACGTCCAGGGCGAAACCGCTGGGGAGCTGTTTTTT.

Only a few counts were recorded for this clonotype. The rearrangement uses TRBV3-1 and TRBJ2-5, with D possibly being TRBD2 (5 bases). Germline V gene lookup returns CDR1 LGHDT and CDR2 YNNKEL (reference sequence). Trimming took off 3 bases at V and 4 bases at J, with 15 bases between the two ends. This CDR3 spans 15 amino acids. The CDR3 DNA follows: TGTGCCAGCAGCCATCGGGGTACGATCGGAGAGACCCAGTACTTC. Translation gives CASSHRGTIGETQYF.

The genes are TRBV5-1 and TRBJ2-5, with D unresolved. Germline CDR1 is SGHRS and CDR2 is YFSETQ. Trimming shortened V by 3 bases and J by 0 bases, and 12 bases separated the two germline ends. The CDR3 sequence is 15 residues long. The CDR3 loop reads CASSWANKYQETQYF. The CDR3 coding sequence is TGCGCCAGCAGCTGGGCTAATAAGTACCAAGAGACCCAGTACTTC.

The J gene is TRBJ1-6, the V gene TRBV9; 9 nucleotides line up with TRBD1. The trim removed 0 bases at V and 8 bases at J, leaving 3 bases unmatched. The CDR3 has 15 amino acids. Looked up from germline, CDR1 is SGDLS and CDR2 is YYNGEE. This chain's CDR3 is CASSVGTGEDSPLHF. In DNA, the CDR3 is TGTGCCAGCAGCGTAGGGACAGGGGAGGATTCACCCCTCCACTTT.

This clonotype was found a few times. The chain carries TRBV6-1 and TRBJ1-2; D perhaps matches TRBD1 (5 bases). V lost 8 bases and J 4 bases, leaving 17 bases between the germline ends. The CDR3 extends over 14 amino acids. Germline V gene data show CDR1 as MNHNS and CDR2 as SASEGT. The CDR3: CASSGRGLIYGYTF. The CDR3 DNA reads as TGTGCCAGCTCCGGGAGGGGACTAATCTATGGCTACACCTTC.

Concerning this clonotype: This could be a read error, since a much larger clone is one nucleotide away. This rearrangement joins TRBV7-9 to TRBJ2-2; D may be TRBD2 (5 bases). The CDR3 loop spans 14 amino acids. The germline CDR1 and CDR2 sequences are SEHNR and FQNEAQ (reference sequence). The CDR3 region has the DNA TGTGCCAGCAGCTTATCCCCGAACACCGGGGAGCCGTTTTTT. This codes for CASSLSPNTGEPFF.

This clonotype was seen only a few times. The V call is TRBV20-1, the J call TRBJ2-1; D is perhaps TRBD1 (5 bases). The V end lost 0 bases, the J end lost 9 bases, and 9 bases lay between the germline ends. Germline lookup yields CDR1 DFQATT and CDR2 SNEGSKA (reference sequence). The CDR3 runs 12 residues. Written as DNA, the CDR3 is TGCAGTGCTAGAGATGGACACCTTGAGCAGTTCTTC. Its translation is CSARDGHLEQFF.

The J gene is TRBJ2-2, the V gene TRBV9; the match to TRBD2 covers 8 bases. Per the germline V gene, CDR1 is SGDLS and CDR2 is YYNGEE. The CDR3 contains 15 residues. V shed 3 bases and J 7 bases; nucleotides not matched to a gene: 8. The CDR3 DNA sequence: TGTGCCAGCAGCGGCGGCGGGGGGTTTGGCGGGGAGCTGTTTTTT. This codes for CASSGGGGFGGELFF. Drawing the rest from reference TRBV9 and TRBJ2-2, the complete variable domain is DSGVTQTPKHLITATGQRVTLRCSPRSGDLSVYWYQQSLDQGLQFLIQYYNGEERAKGNILERFSAQQFPDLHSELNLSSLELGDSALYFCASSGGGGFGGELFFGEGSRLTVL.

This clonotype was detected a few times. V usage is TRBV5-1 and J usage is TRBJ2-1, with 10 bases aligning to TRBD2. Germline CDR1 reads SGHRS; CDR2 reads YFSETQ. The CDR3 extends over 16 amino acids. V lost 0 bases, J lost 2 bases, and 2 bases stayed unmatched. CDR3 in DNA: TGCGCCAGCAGCTTGGACCTAGCGGGAGCCTACAATGAGCAGTTCTTC. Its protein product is CASSLDLAGAYNEQFF.

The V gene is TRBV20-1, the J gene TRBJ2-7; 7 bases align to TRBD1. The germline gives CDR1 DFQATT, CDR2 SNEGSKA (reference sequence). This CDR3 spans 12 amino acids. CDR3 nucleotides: TGCAGCTATGACAGGGTGGGATACGAGCAGTACTTC. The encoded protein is CSYDRVGYEQYF.

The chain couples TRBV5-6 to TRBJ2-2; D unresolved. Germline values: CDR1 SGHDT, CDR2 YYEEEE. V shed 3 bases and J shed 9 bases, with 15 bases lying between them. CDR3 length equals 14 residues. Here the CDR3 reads CASSSNRGSRELFF. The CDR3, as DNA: TGTGCCAGCAGCTCAAATAGAGGCAGCAGGGAGCTGTTTTTT.

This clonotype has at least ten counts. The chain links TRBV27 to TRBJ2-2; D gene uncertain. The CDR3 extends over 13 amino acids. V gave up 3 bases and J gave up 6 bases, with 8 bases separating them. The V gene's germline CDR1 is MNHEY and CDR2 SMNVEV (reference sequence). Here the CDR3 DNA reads TGTGCCAGCAGTTTGGGGATTGCCGGGGAGCTGTTTTTT. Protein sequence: CASSLGIAGELFF.

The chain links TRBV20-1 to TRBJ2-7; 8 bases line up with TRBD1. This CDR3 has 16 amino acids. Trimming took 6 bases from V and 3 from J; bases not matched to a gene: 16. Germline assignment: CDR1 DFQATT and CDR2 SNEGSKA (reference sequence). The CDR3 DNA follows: TGCAGTGCAACTAACCCCCGGACAGGGATTCTCTACGAGCAGTACTTC. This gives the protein CSATNPRTGILYEQYF.

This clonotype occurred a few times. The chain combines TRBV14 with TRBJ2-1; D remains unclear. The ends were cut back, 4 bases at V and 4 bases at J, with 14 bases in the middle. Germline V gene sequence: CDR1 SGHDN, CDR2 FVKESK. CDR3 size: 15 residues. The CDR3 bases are TGTGCCAGCAGCCCTCTAGGGTTGGGGTACAATGAGCAGTTCTTC. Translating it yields CASSPLGLGYNEQFF.

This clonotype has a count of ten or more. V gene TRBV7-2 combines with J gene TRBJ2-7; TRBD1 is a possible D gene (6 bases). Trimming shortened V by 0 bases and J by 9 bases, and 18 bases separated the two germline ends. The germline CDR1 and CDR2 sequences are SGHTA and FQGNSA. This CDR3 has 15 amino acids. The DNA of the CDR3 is TGTGCCAGCAGCTTAGCATACGGGACACGCCGGCGGCAGTACTTC. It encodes CASSLAYGTRRRQYF.

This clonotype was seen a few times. The CDR3 DNA reads as TGTGCCAGCAGACGGGACCGCACTACGCAGTATTTT. It is translated as CASRRDRTTQYF. The rearrangement uses TRBV12-3 or TRBV12-4 and TRBJ2-3; D may be TRBD1 or TRBD2 (5 bases each). This CDR3 is built from 12 residues. The V gene lost 6 bases and the J gene lost 8 bases, with 12 bases spanning the gap.